What follows describes a single T cell receptor (beta chain). The same CDR3 is also encoded by other DNA sequences in this sample. This sample is part of a study of shared clonotypes between healthy human individuals. Assay: immunoSEQ multiplex PCR; the TCRdb copy retains only in-frame clones and omits some. The table has just over 2,000,000 clones, roughly 96% seen once. V lost 0 bases to trimming and J lost 2 bases; unmatched junction nucleotides: 1. Germline assignment: CDR1 LGHNA and CDR2 YSLEER. The CDR3 covers 14 residues. The receptor comes from a man younger than 35 in good health. The rearrangement uses TRBV4-3 and TRBJ2-7; 7 positions match TRBD1. The sample taken for sequencing was naive CD4+ T cells sorted from blood. Indicated subset: CD45RA+ positively selected. CDR3 coding DNA: TGCGCCAGCAGCCAAGAACAGGGGCCCTACGAGCAGTACTTC. Translating it yields CASSQEQGPYEQYF.